Below, 7 T cell receptor beta chains from the same sample are listed, as sequenced in a study of cytomegalovirus exposure and HLA in healthy donors. This PCR relied on a set of 60 Vbeta primers and 13 Jbeta primers. Profiling relied on immunoSEQ multiplex PCR, and the TCRdb table lists in-frame clones only, not all of them. The data contain roughly 150,000 clones, more than 75% of them singletons. Sequenced sample: PBMCs. These receptor sequences come from a girl aged 5 to 17 in good health and CMV-seropositive.

The CDR3 is CATSRDGGQSYEQYF. CDR3 nucleotide sequence: TGTGCCACCAGCAGAGACGGCGGACAGTCCTACGAGCAGTACTTC. V usage is TRBV15 and J usage is TRBJ2-7; weak D call: TRBD1 (6 bases). Deletions cut 0 bases from V and 1 base from J, with 10 bases between. Looked up from germline, CDR1 is LNHNV and CDR2 is YYDKDF (reference sequence). The CDR3 is 15 residues long.

This clone was seen a handful of times. CDR3 sequence: CASHHGGNTEAFF. In nucleotides, the CDR3 is TGTGCCAGCCACCACGGCGGGAACACTGAAGCTTTCTTT. The V call is TRBV7-9, the J call TRBJ1-1; D is unresolved. From germline, CDR1 is SEHNR and CDR2 FQNEAQ (reference sequence). This CDR3 contains 13 residues. V was cut by 8 bases and J by 1 base, with 11 bases left in between.

The chain uses TRBV2 and TRBJ2-3; possibly TRBD2 for D (6 bases). This CDR3 is built from 15 residues. Between the trimmed V and J ends, which lost 3 bases and 0 bases, there was a span of 10 bases. Germline V gene sequence: CDR1 SNHLY, CDR2 FYNNEI. CDR3: CASSEDYSSTDTQYF. The CDR3 nucleotides are TGTGCCAGCAGTGAGGACTACTCTAGCACAGATACGCAGTATTTT.

This chain connects TRBV27 to TRBJ2-3, with D possibly matching TRBD2 (5 bases). This CDR3 region has 17 residues. Germline assignment: CDR1 MNHEY and CDR2 SMNVEV (reference sequence). V was pared by 5 bases and J by 3 bases, with 21 bases between. CDR3 DNA: TGTGCCAGCAGTCCCTCCGGTGGGGAGAGTTGGACAGATACGCAGTATTTT. It encodes CASSPSGGESWTDTQYF.

This clone was picked up a small number of times. The CDR3 loop is CASTSRPHGGETQYF. CDR3 coding DNA: TGCGCCAGCACGTCGCGGCCTCATGGCGGGGAGACCCAGTACTTC. This sequence joins TRBV23-1 and TRBJ2-5, with D perhaps TRBD2 (5 bases). TRBV23-1 counts as an open reading frame of uncertain function. Trimming left V 7 bases short and J 5 bases short, with 20 bases between. The CDR3 has 15 amino acids.

J is TRBJ2-1 and V is TRBV19, with TRBD1 identical over 7 bases. Per the germline V gene, CDR1 is LNHDA and CDR2 is SQIVND (reference sequence). V shed 6 bases and J 9 bases; nucleotides not matched to a gene: 2. The CDR3 is 11 amino acids. Written as DNA, the CDR3 is TGTGCCAGTAGGGGGGACAGTGAGCAGTTCTTC. Its protein is CASRGDSEQFF.

The genes are TRBV29-1 and TRBJ2-5; 10 positions agree with TRBD2. The germline gives CDR1 SQVTM, CDR2 ANQGSEA. V lost 6 bases and J lost 2; bases outside the gene matches: 6. The CDR3 spans 14 residues. CDR3 DNA: TGCAGCGTGGTCGGACTAGCGGTACAAGAGACCCAGTACTTC. Amino acids: CSVVGLAVQETQYF.